The text below deals with one T cell receptor (beta chain). V lost 0 bases and J lost 6; bases outside the gene matches: 10. Germline CDR1 is MNHEY and CDR2 is SVGEGT. This CDR3 comprises 17 residues. This sample was included in a study of blood T cell repertoires in COVID-19. The authors' processing: Nucleated cell number was recorded as an estimate derived from reference gene primer amplification. Assay used: immunoSEQ multiplex PCR; TCRdb lists only in-frame clones, some missing. V and J calls and clone size are given by that table; D and trimming were obtained from the DNA. The sample consists of 60,000 to 90,000 clones, about 88% of them appearing once.

The sequence derives from a man aged 55 to 69 with COVID-19, enrolled during active disease. The chain uses TRBV6-2 or TRBV6-3 and TRBJ2-7; 11 nucleotides agree with TRBD1. Sequenced input: peripheral blood. The CDR3 sequence is CASSYSGKGQGVGEQYF. CDR3 nucleotide sequence: TGTGCCAGCAGTTACTCAGGAAAGGGACAGGGGGTCGGCGAGCAGTACTTC.